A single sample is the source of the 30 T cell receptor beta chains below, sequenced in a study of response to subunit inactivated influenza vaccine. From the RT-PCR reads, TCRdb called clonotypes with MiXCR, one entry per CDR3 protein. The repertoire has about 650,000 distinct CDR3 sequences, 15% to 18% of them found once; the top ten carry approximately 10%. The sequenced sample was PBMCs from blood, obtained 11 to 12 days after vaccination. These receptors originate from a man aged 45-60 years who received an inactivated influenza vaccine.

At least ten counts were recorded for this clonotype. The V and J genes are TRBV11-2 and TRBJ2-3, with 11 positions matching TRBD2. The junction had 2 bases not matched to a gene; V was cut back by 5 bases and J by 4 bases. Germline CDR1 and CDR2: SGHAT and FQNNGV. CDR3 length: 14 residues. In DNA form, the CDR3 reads TGTGCCAGCAGCACGGGACTAGCGGCAGATACGCAGTATTTT. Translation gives CASSTGLAADTQYF. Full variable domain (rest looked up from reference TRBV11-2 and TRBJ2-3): EAGVAQSPRYKIIEKRQSVAFWCNPISGHATLYWYQQILGQGPKLLIQFQNNGVVDDSQLPKDRFSAERLKGVDSTLKIQPAKLEDSAVYLCASSTGLAADTQYFGPGTRLTVL.

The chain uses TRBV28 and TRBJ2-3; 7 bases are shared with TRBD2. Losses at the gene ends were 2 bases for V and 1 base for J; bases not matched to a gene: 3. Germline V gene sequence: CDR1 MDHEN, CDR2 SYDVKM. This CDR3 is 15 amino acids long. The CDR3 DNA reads TGTGCCAGCAGTTTAACTAGCGAGGGCACAGATACGCAGTATTTT. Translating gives CASSLTSEGTDTQYF.

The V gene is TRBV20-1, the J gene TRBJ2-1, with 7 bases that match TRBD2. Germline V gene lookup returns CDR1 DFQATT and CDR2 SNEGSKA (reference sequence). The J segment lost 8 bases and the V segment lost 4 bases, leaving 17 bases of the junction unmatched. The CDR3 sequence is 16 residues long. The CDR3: CSAKHKKRDLGDEQFF. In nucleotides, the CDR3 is TGCAGTGCTAAACACAAAAAGCGGGATCTCGGGGATGAGCAGTTCTTC.

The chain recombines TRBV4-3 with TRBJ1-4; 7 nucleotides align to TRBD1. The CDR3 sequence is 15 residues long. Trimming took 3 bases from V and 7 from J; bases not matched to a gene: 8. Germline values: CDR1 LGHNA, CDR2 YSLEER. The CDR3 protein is CASSHTQGLSEKLFF. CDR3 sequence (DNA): TGCGCCAGCAGCCACACACAGGGGTTAAGTGAAAAACTGTTTTTT.

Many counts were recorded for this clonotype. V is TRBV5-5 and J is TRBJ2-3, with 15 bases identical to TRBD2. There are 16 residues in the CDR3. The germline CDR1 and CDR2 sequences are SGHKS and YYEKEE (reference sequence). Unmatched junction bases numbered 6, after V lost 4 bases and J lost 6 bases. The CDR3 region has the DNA TGTGCCAGCAGCCCCCGGACTAGCGGGGGGGGGGATACGCAGTATTTT. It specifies CASSPRTSGGGDTQYF.

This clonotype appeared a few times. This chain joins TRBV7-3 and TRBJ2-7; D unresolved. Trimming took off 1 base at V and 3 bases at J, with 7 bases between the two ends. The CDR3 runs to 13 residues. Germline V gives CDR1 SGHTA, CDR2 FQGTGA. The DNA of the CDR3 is TGTGCCAGCAGCTTAATCGGCGGCTACGAGCAGTACTTC. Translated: CASSLIGGYEQYF.

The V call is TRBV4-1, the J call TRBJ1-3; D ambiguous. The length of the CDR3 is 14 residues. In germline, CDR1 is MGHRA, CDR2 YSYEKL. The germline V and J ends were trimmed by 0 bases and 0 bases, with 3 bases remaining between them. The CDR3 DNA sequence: TGCGCCAGCAGCCAAGATATCTCTGGAAACACCATATATTTT. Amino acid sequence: CASSQDISGNTIYF.

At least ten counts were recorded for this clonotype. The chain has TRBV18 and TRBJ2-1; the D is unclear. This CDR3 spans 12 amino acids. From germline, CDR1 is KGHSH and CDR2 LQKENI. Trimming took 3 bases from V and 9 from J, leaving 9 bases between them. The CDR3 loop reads CASSPVFGEQFF. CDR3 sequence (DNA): TGTGCCAGCTCACCGGTCTTCGGTGAGCAGTTCTTC. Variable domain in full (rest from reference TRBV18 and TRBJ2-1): NAGVMQNPRHLVRRRGQEARLRCSPMKGHSHVYWYRQLPEEGLKFMVYLQKENIIDESGMPKERFSAEFPKEGPSILRIQQVVRGDSAAYFCASSPVFGEQFFGPGTRLTVL.

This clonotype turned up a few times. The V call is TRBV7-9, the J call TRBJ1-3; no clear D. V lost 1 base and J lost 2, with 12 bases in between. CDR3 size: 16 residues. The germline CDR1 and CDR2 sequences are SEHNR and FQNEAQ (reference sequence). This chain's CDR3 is CASSLEPVIAGNTIYF. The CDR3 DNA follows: TGTGCCAGCAGCTTAGAGCCGGTAATCGCTGGAAACACCATATATTTT.

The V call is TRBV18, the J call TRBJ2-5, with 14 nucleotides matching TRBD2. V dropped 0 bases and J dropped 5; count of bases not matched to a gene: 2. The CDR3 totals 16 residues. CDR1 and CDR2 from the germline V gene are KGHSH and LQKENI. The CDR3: CASSPPGLAGVETQYF. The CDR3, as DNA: TGTGCCAGCTCACCACCGGGACTAGCGGGAGTGGAGACCCAGTACTTC.

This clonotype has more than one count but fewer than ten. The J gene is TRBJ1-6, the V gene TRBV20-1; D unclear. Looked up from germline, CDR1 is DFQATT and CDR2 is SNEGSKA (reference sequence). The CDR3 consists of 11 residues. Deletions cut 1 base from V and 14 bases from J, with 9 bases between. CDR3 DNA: TGCAGTGCTAGAGTCGGCCCTTCCCTCCACTTT. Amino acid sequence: CSARVGPSLHF.

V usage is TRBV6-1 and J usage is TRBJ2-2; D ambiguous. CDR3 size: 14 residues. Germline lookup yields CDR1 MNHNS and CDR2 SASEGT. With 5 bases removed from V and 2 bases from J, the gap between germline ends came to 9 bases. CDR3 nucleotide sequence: TGTGCCAGCAGTACCCCTGGCAACACCGGGGAGCTGTTTTTT. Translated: CASSTPGNTGELFF.

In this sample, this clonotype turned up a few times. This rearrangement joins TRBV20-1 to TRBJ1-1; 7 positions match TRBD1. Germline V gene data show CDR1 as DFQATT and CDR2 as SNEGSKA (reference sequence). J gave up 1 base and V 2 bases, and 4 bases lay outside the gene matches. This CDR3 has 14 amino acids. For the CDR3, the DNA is TGCAGTGCTAGATTAGCAGGGGGGAACACTGAAGCTTTCTTT. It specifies CSARLAGGNTEAFF.

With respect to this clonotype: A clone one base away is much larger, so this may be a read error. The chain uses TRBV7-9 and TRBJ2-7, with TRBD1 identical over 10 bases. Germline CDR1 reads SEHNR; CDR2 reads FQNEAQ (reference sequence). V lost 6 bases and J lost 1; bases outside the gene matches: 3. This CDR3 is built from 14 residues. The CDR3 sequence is CASRMGQGSYEQYF. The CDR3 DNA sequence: TGTGCCAGCAGGATGGGACAGGGGTCCTACGAGCAGTACTTC.

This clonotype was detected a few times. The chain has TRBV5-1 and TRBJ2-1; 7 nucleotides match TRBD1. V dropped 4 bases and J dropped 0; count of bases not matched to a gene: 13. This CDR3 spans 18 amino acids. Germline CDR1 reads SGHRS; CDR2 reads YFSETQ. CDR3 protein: CASSHGFSSGGSYNEQFF. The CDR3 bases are TGCGCCAGCAGCCATGGATTTTCATCAGGGGGCTCCTACAATGAGCAGTTCTTC.

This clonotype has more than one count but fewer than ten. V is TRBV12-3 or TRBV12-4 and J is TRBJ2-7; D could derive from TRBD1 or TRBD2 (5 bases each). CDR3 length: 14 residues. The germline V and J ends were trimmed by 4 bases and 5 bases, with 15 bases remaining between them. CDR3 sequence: CASSSGTAYHEQYF. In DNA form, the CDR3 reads TGTGCCAGCAGTTCGGGGACCGCTTACCACGAGCAGTACTTC.

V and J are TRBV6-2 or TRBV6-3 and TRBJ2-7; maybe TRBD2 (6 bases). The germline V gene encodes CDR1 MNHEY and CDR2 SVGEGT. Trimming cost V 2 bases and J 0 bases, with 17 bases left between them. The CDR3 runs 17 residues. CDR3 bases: TGTGCCAGCAGTTACCCCCAAACGGGAGAGGTCTCCTACGAGCAGTACTTC. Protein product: CASSYPQTGEVSYEQYF.

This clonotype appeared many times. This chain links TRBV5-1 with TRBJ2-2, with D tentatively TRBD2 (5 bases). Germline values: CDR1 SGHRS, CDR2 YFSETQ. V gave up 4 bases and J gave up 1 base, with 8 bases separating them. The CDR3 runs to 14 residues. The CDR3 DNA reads TGCGCCAGCAGCCTAGCAATGAACACCGGGGAGCTGTTTTTT. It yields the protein CASSLAMNTGELFF.

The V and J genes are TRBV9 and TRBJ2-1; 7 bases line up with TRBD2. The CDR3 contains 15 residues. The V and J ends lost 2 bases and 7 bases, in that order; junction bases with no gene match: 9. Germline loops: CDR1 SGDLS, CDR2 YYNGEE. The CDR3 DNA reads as TGTGCCAGCAGCGTTAGCGGGCTCCTGGGAAATGAGCAGTTCTTC. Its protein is CASSVSGLLGNEQFF.

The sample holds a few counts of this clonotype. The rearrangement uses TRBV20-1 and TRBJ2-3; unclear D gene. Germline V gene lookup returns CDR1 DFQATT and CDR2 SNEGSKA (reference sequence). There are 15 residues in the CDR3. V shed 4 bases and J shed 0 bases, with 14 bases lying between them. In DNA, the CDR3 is TGCAGTGCTAATGCGTTTGAGCGAAGCACAGATACGCAGTATTTT. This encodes CSANAFERSTDTQYF.

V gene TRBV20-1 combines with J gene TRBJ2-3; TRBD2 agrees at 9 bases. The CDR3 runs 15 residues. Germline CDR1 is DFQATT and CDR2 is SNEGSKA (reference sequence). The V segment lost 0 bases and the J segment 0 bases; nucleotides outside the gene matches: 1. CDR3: CSARDLAGSTDTQYF. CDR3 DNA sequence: TGCAGTGCTAGAGATCTAGCGGGGAGCACAGATACGCAGTATTTT.

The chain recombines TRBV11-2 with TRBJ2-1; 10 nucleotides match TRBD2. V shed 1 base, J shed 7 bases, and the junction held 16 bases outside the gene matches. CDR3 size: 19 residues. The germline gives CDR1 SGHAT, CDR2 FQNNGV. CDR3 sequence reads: CASSLGGPLAGVKGNEQFF. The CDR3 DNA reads TGTGCCAGCAGCTTAGGAGGACCGCTAGCGGGAGTTAAGGGGAATGAGCAGTTCTTC.

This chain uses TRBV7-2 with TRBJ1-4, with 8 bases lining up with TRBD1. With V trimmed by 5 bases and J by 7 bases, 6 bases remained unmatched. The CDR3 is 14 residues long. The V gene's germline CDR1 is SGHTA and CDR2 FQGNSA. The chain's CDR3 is CASSKRDRSEKLFF. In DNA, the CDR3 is TGTGCCAGCAGCAAAAGGGACAGGAGTGAAAAACTGTTTTTT. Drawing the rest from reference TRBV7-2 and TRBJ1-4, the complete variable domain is GAGVSQSPSNKVTEKGKDVELRCDPISGHTALYWYRQSLGQGLEFLIYFQGNSAPDKSGLPSDRFSAERTGGSVSTLTIQRTQQEDSAVYLCASSKRDRSEKLFFGSGTQLSVL.

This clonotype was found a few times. CDR3 coding DNA: TGCGCCAGCACAATCCGGGGAGAGACCTACGAGCAGTACTTC. This codes for CASTIRGETYEQYF. The chain links TRBV5-1 to TRBJ2-7, with a tentative D call TRBD2 (5 bases). V lost 6 bases, J lost 2 bases, and 15 bases lay in between. The germline CDR1 and CDR2 sequences are SGHRS and YFSETQ. CDR3 length equals 14 residues.

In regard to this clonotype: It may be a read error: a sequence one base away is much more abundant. The CDR3: CCARDRGSGGWRQFF. Written as DNA, the CDR3 is TGCTGTGCTAGAGATAGGGGTAGCGGGGGTTGGCGGCAGTTCTTC. V and J are TRBV20-1 and TRBJ2-1; TRBD2 agrees at 9 bases. Germline CDR1 is DFQATT and CDR2 is SNEGSKA (reference sequence). CDR3 length equals 15 residues.

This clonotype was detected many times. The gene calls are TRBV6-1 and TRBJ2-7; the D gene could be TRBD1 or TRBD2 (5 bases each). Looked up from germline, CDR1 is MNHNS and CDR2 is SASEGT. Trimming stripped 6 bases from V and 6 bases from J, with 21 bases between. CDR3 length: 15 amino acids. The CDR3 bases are TGTGCCAGCAGCCCACCATTGGGGGTTGGTTCCGAGCAGTACTTC. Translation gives CASSPPLGVGSEQYF.

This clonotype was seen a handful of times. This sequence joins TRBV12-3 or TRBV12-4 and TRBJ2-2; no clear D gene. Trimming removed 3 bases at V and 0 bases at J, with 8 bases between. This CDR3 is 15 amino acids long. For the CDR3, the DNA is TGTGCCAGCAGTTTGCCCCAGGCGAACACCGGGGAGCTGTTTTTT. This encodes CASSLPQANTGELFF.

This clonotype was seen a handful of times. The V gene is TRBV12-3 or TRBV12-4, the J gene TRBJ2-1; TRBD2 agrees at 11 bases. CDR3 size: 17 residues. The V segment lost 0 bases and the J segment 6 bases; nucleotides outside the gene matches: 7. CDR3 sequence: CASSLAAASGRFNEQFF. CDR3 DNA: TGTGCCAGCAGTTTAGCCGCGGCTAGCGGGAGGTTCAATGAGCAGTTCTTC.

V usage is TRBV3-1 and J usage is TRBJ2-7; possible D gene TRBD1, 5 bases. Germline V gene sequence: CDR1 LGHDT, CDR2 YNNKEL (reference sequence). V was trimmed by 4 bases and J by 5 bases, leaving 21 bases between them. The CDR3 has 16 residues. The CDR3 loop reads CASSPNLLGVTNEQYF. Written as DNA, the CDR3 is TGTGCCAGCAGCCCGAATTTGTTAGGGGTTACCAACGAGCAGTACTTC.

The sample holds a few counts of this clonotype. The CDR3: CASSPQTSGSETQYF. The CDR3, as DNA: TGCGCCAGCAGCCCACAGACTAGCGGGAGTGAGACCCAGTACTTC. The rearrangement joins TRBV5-1 to TRBJ2-5; 12 nucleotides align to TRBD2. This CDR3 is 15 amino acids long. Trimming took 4 bases from V and 5 from J; bases not matched to a gene: 6. Germline CDR1 is SGHRS and CDR2 is YFSETQ.